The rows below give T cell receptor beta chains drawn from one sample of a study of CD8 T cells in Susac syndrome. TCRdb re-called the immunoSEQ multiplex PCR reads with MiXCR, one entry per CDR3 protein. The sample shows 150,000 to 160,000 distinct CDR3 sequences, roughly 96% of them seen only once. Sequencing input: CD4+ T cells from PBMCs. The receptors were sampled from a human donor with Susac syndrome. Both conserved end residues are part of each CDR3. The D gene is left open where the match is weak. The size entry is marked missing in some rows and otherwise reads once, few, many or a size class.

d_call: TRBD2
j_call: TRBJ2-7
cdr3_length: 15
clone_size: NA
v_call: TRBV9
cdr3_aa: CASSHRAGGLYEQYF
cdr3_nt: TGTGCCAGCAGCCACCGGGCGGGGGGCCTTTACGAGCAGTACTTC

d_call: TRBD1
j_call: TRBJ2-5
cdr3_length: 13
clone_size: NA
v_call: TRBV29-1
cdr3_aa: CSVEGQGLETQYF
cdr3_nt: TGCAGCGTTGAGGGACAGGGTCTGGAGACCCAGTACTTC

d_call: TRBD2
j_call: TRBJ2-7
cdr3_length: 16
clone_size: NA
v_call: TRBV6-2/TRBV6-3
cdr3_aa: CASSYEAGGHSYEQYF
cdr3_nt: TGTGCCAGCAGTTACGAGGCGGGGGGGCACTCCTACGAGCAGTACTTC

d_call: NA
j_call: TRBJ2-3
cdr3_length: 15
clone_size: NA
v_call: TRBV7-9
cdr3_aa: CASSTGPYSTDTQYF
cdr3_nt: TGTGCCAGCAGCACCGGACCGTACAGCACAGATACGCAGTATTTT

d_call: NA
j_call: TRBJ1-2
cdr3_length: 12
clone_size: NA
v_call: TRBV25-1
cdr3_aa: CASKSSSYGYTF
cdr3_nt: TGTGCCAGCAAGTCCTCTAGTTATGGCTACACCTTC

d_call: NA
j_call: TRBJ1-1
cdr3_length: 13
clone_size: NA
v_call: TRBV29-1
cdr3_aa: CSAKEGTSTEAFF
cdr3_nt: TGCAGCGCCAAAGAGGGGACGAGCACTGAAGCTTTCTTT

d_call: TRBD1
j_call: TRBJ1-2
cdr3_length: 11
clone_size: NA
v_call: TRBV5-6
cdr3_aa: CASRTGGGYTF
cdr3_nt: TGTGCCAGCAGAACAGGGGGTGGCTACACCTTC

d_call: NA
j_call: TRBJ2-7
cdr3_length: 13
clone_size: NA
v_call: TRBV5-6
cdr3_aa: CASSRTRTYEQYF
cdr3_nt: TGTGCCAGCAGCCGGACGCGTACCTACGAGCAGTACTTC

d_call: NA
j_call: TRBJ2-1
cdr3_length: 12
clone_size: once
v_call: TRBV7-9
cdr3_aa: CASSLESVEQFF
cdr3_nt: TGTGCCAGCAGCTTAGAGTCTGTTGAGCAGTTCTTC

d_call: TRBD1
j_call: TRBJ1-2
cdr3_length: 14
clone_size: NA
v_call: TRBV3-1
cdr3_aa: CASSQGQPDPGYTF
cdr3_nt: TGTGCCAGCAGCCAGGGACAGCCGGACCCTGGCTACACCTTC

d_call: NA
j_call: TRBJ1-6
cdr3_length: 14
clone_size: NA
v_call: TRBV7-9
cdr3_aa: CASTFGSGGAPLHF
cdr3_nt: TGTGCCAGCACCTTCGGGAGCGGGGGTGCACCCCTCCACTTT

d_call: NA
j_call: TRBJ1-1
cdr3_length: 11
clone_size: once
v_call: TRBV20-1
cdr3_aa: CSASVSTEAFF
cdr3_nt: TGCAGTGCTAGTGTTTCCACTGAAGCTTTCTTT

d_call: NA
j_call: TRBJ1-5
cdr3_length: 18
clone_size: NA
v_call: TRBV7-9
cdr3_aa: CASSSTSRPGSRDQPQHF
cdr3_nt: TGTGCCAGCAGCTCCACAAGCCGCCCGGGGAGTAGAGATCAGCCCCAGCATTTT

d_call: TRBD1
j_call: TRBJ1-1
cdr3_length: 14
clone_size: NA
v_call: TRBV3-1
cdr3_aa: CASSQGKQGAEAFF
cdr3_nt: TGTGCCAGCAGCCAAGGAAAACAGGGGGCGGAGGCTTTCTTT

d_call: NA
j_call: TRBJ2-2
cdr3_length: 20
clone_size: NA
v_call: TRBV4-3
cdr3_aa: CASSQVQLQRGIANTGELFF
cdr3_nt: TGCGCCAGCAGCCAAGTTCAGTTACAGCGAGGCATTGCGAACACCGGGGAGCTGTTTTTT

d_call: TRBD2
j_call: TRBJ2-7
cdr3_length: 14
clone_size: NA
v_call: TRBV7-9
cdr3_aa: CASRSGLGEYEQYF
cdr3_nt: TGTGCCAGCAGGTCCGGACTAGGGGAATACGAGCAGTACTTC

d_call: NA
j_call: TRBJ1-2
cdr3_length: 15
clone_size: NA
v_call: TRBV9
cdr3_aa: CASSVDHLLRDGYTF
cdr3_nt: TGTGCCAGCAGCGTAGACCACCTACTACGGGATGGCTACACCTTC

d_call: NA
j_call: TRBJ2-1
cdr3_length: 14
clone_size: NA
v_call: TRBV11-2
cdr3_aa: CASSLGGQYGEQFF
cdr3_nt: TGTGCCAGCAGCTTAGGTGGGCAATACGGTGAGCAGTTCTTC

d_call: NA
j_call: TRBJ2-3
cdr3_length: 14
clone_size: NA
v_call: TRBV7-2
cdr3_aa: CASSPRQTTDTQYF
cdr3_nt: TGTGCCAGCAGCCCCCGACAGACCACAGATACGCAGTATTTT

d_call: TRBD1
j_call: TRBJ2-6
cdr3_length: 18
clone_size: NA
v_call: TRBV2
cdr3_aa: CASKGRGQGVSGANVLTF
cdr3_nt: TGTGCCAGCAAAGGCAGGGGACAGGGGGTCTCTGGGGCCAACGTCCTGACTTTC